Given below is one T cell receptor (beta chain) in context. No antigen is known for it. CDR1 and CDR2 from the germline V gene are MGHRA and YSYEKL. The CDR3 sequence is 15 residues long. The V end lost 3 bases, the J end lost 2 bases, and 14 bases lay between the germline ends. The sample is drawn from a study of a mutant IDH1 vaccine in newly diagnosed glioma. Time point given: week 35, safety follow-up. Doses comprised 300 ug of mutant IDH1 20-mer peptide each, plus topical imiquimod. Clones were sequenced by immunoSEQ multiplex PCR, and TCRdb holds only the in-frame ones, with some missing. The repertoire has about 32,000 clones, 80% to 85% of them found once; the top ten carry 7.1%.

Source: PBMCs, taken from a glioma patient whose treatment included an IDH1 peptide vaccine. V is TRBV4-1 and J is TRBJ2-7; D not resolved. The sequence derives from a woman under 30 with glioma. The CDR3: CASSQTQDRTYEQYF. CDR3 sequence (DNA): TGCGCCAGCAGCCAGACCCAGGACCGGACCTACGAGCAGTACTTC.